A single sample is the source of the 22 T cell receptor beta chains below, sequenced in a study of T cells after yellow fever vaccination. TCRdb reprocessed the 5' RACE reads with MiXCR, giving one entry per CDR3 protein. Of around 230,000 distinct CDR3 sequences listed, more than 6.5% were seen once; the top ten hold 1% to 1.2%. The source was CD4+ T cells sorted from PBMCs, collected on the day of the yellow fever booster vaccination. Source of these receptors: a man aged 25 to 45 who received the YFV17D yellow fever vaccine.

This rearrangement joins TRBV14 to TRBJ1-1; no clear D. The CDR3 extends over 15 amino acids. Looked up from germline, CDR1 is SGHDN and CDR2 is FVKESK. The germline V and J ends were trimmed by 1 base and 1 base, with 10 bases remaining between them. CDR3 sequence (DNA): TGTGCCAGCAGCCAAGGGCTCACGGGGAACACTGAAGCTTTCTTT. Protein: CASSQGLTGNTEAFF. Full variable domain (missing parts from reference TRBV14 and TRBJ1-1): EAGVTQFPSHSVIEKGQTVTLRCDPISGHDNLYWYRRVMGKEIKFLLHFVKESKQDESGMPNNRFLAERTGGTYSTLKVQPAELEDSGVYFCASSQGLTGNTEAFFGQGTRLTVV.

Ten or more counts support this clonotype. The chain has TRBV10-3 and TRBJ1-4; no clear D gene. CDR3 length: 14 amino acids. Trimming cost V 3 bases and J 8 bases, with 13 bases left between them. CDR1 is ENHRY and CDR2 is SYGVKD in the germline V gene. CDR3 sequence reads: CAISERQTGEKLFF. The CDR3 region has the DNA TGTGCCATCAGTGAACGGCAGACGGGCGAAAAACTGTTTTTT.

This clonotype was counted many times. The CDR3 loop is CASSLEQVKNIQYF. The CDR3 DNA reads as TGCGCCAGCAGCTTGGAACAGGTTAAAAACATTCAGTACTTC. The chain has TRBV5-1 and TRBJ2-4; D is perhaps TRBD1 (5 bases). V lost 0 bases to trimming and J lost 4 bases, with 8 bases between them. Germline V gives CDR1 SGHRS, CDR2 YFSETQ. This CDR3 contains 14 residues.

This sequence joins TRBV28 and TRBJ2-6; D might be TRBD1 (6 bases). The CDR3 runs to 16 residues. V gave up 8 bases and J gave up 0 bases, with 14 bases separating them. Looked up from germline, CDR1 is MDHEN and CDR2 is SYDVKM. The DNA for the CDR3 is TGTGCCAGCGGGGGCAGTCCGAGCTCTGGGGCCAACGTCCTGACTTTC. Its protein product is CASGGSPSSGANVLTF.

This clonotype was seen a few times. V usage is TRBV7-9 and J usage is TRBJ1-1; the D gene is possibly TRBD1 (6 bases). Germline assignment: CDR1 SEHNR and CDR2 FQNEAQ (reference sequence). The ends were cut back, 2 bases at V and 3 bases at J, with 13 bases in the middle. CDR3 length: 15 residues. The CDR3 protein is CASSLSGGKYTEAFF. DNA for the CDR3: TGTGCCAGCAGCTTATCTGGGGGCAAGTACACTGAAGCTTTCTTT.

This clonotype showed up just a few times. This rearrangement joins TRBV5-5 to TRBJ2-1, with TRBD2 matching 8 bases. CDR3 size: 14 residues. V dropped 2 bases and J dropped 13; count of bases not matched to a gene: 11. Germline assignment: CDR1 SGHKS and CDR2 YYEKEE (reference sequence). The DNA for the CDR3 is TGTGCCAGCAGCTTATCAGGAGCGGGAGCCCCCCAGTTCTTC. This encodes CASSLSGAGAPQFF. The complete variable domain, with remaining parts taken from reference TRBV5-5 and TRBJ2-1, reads DAGVTQSPTHLIKTRGQQVTLRCSPISGHKSVSWYQQVLGQGPQFIFQYYEKEERGRGNFPDRFSARQFPNYSSELNVNALLLGDSALYLCASSLSGAGAPQFFGPGTRLTVL.

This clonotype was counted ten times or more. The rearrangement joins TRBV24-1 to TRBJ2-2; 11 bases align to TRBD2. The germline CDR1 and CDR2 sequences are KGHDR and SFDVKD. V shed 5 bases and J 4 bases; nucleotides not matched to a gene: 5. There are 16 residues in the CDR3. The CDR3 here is CATSASGTSGTGELFF. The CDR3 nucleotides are TGTGCCACCAGTGCCTCCGGGACTAGCGGCACCGGGGAGCTGTTTTTT.

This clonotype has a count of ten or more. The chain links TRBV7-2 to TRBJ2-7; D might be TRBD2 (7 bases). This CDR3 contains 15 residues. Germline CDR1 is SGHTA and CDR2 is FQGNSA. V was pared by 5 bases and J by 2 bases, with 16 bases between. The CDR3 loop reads CASSRGGAETYEQYF. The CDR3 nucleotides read TGTGCCAGCAGCCGAGGGGGGGCCGAAACCTACGAGCAGTACTTC.

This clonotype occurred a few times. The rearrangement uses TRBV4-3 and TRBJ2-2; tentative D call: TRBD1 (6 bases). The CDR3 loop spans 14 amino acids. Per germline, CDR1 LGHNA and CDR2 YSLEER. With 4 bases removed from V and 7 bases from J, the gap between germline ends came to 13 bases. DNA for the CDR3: TGCGCCAGCAGCCGAGCACAGGGAATCGGGGAGCTGTTTTTT. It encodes CASSRAQGIGELFF.

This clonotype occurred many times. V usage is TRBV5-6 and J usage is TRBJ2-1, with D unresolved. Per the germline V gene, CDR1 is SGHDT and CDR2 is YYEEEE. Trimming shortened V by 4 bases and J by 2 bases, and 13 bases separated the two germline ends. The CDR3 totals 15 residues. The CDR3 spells CASSRVPGTYNEQFF. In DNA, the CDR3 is TGTGCCAGCAGCCGGGTACCGGGCACCTACAATGAGCAGTTCTTC.

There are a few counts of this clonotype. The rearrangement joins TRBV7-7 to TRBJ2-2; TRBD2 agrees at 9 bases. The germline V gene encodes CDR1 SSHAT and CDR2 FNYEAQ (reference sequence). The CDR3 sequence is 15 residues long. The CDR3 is CASGRRRTDTGELFF. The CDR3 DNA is TGTGCTAGCGGGAGACGACGGACGGACACCGGGGAGCTGTTTTTT.

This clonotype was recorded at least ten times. The CDR3 DNA reads TGCAGCGTTGCCGGGACTAAGAGAATTCGGACAGATACGCAGTATTTT. Translation: CSVAGTKRIRTDTQYF. The chain recombines TRBV29-1 with TRBJ2-3, with 7 bases lining up with TRBD2. Per the germline V gene, CDR1 is SQVTM and CDR2 is ANQGSEA. Losses at the gene ends were 4 bases for V and 3 bases for J; bases not matched to a gene: 13. CDR3 length: 16 residues.

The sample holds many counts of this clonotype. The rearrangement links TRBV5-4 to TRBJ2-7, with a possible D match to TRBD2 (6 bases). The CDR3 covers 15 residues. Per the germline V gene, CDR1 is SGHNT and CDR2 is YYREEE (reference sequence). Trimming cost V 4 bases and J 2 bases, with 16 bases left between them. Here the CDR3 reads CASSRRGLGTYEQYF. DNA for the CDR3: TGTGCCAGCAGCCGGCGGGGCTTGGGGACCTACGAGCAGTACTTC. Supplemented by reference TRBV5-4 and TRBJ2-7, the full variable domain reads ETGVTQSPTHLIKTRGQQVTLRCSSQSGHNTVSWYQQALGQGPQFIFQYYREEENGRGNFPPRFSGLQFPNYSSELNVNALELDDSALYLCASSRRGLGTYEQYFGPGTRLTVT.

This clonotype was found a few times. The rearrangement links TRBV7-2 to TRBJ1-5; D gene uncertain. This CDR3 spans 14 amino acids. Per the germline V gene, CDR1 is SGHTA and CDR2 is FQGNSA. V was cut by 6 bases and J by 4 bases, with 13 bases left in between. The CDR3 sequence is CASSAFGTNQPQHF. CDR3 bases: TGTGCCAGCAGTGCTTTCGGCACAAATCAGCCCCAGCATTTT.

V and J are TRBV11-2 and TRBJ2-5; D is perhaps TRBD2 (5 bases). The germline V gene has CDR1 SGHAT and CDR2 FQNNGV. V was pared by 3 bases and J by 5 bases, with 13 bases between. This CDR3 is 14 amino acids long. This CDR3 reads CASSFGRVEETQYF. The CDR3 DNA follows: TGTGCCAGCAGCTTTGGGCGGGTAGAGGAGACCCAGTACTTC. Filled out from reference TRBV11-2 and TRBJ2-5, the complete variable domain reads EAGVAQSPRYKIIEKRQSVAFWCNPISGHATLYWYQQILGQGPKLLIQFQNNGVVDDSQLPKDRFSAERLKGVDSTLKIQPAKLEDSAVYLCASSFGRVEETQYFGPGTRLLVL.

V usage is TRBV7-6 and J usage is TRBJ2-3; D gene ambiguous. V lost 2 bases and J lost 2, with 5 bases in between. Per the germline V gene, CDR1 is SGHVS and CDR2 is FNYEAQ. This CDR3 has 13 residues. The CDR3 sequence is CASSLMITDTQYF. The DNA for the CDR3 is TGTGCCAGCAGCTTAATGATCACAGATACGCAGTATTTT. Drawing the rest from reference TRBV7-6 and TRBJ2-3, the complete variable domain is GAGVSQSPRYKVTKRGQDVALRCDPISGHVSLYWYRQALGQGPEFLTYFNYEAQQDKSGLPNDRFSAERPEGSISTLTIQRTEQRDSAMYRCASSLMITDTQYFGPGTRLTVL.

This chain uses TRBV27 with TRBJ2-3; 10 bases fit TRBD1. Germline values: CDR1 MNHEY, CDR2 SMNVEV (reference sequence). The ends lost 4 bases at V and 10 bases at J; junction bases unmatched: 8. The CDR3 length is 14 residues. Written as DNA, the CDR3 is TGTGCCAGCAGTTCCCGGGACAGGGGAAATGCGCAGTATTTT. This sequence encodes CASSSRDRGNAQYF.

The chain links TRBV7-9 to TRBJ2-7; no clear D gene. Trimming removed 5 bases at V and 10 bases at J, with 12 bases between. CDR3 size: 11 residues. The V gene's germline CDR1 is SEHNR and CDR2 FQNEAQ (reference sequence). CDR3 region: CASSGYEEQYF. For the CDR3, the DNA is TGTGCCAGCAGCGGGTATGAGGAACAGTACTTC.

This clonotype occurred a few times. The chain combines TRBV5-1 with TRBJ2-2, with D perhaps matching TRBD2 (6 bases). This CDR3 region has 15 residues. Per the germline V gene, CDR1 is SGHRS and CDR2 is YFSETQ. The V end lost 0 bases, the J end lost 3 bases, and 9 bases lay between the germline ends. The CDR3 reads CASSLGGLDTGELFF. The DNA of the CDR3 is TGCGCCAGCAGCTTGGGGGGACTTGACACCGGGGAGCTGTTTTTT.

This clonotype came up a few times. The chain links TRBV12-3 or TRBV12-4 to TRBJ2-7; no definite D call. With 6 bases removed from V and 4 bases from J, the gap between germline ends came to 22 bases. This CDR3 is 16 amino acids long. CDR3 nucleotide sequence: TGTGCCAGCAGCCAAATGACGCCAGGAAAAGGATACGAGCAGTACTTC. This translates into CASSQMTPGKGYEQYF.

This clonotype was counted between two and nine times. The CDR3 spells CASSLWPPTQGANHNEQFF. The CDR3 coding sequence is TGTGCCAGCAGTTTATGGCCCCCCACACAGGGGGCGAACCACAATGAGCAGTTCTTC. The chain couples TRBV28 to TRBJ2-1, with 9 bases matching TRBD1. The trim removed 0 bases at V and 5 bases at J, leaving 14 bases unmatched. CDR3 size: 19 residues. Germline V gives CDR1 MDHEN, CDR2 SYDVKM.

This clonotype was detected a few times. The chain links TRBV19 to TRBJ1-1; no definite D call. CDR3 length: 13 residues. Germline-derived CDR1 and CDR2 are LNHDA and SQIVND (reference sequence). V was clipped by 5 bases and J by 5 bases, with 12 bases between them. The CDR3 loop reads CASSFRTDTEAFF. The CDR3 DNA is TGTGCCAGTAGTTTCAGGACGGATACTGAAGCTTTCTTT.